The next 14 T cell receptor beta chains were all read from a single sample in a study of PD-L1 blockade in urothelial cancer. The table came from immunoSEQ multiplex PCR; TCRdb's copy has only in-frame clones and leaves some out. This table has tens of thousands of clones, about 90% appearing once. Source: PBMCs, taken around atezolizumab (anti-PD-L1) treatment. These TCRs come from a man aged 50 or older with urothelial cancer.

The J gene is TRBJ2-1, the V gene TRBV28; 11 bases align to TRBD2. Trimming took 3 bases from V and 3 from J; bases not matched to a gene: 4. Germline loops: CDR1 MDHEN, CDR2 SYDVKM. There are 16 residues in the CDR3. The CDR3 region has the DNA TGTGCCAGCAGTTTTGTACTAGCGGGAGTCTACAATGAGCAGTTCTTC. This encodes CASSFVLAGVYNEQFF.

The chain carries TRBV5-5 and TRBJ2-1; the match to TRBD2 covers 11 bases. The germline V gene has CDR1 SGHKS and CDR2 YYEKEE (reference sequence). Trimming took 4 bases from V and 7 from J; bases not matched to a gene: 4. The CDR3 is 14 residues long. The CDR3 here is CASSPPSGRNEQFF. The DNA for the CDR3 is TGTGCCAGCAGCCCCCCTAGCGGGAGGAATGAGCAGTTCTTC.

The chain joins TRBV19 to TRBJ1-4, with D unresolved. The V gene's germline CDR1 is LNHDA and CDR2 SQIVND (reference sequence). The CDR3 covers 11 residues. Between the trimmed V and J ends, which lost 6 bases and 8 bases, there was a span of 7 bases. The CDR3 coding sequence is TGTGCCAGTAGGTCTCAGGAAAAACTGTTTTTT. This encodes CASRSQEKLFF.

This clone appeared a single time. The CDR3 sequence: CASSLGNQGNTEAFF. The CDR3 nucleotides read TGCGCCAGCAGCTTGGGTAACCAGGGTAACACTGAAGCTTTCTTT. The chain links TRBV5-1 to TRBJ1-1; D might be TRBD1 (5 bases). Per the germline V gene, CDR1 is SGHRS and CDR2 is YFSETQ. V was cut by 0 bases and J by 2 bases, with 11 bases left in between. The CDR3 is 15 amino acids. Variable domain in full (rest from reference TRBV5-1 and TRBJ1-1): KAGVTQTPRYLIKTRGQQVTLSCSPISGHRSVSWYQQTPGQGLQFLFEYFSETQRNKGNFPGRFSGRQFSNSRSEMNVSTLELGDSALYLCASSLGNQGNTEAFFGQGTRLTVV.

This sequence joins TRBV7-9 and TRBJ2-7; TRBD1 matches at 8 bases. The CDR3 runs to 14 residues. Germline CDR1 and CDR2: SEHNR and FQNEAQ (reference sequence). Unmatched junction bases numbered 6, after V lost 7 bases and J lost 1 base. The DNA of the CDR3 is TGTGCCAGCACCAGGGGGCGCGGGTCCTACGAGCAGTACTTC. It encodes CASTRGRGSYEQYF. The entire variable domain, with the rest obtained from reference TRBV7-9 and TRBJ2-7, is as follows: DTGVSQNPRHKITKRGQNVTFRCDPISEHNRLYWYRQTLGQGPEFLTYFQNEAQLEKSRLLSDRFSAERPKGSFSTLEIQRTEQGDSAMYLCASTRGRGSYEQYFGPGTRLTVT.

The chain is built from TRBV6-5 and TRBJ1-1, with D unclear. Germline V gene sequence: CDR1 MNHEY, CDR2 SVGAGI. V was pared by 0 bases and J by 0 bases, with 5 bases between. The CDR3 extends over 14 amino acids. CDR3 protein: CASSYSAMNTEAFF. Here the CDR3 DNA reads TGTGCCAGCAGTTACTCGGCCATGAACACTGAAGCTTTCTTT.

The chain is built from TRBV19 and TRBJ1-2; TRBD1 matches 10 bases. V shed 7 bases and J 6 bases; nucleotides not matched to a gene: 5. The CDR3 length is 13 residues. From germline, CDR1 is LNHDA and CDR2 SQIVND (reference sequence). The CDR3 spells CASKTTGGNGYTF. DNA of the CDR3: TGTGCCAGTAAGACGACAGGGGGCAATGGCTACACCTTC.

This clone was detected a few times. CDR3 in DNA: TGTGCCAGCAGCACCGCTCGGGGGGCTAATGTAGGCTACACCTTC. It encodes CASSTARGANVGYTF. The gene calls are TRBV7-9 and TRBJ1-2; D perhaps matches TRBD1 (6 bases). The CDR3 has 15 amino acids. V gave up 5 bases and J gave up 8 bases, with 21 bases separating them. Looked up from germline, CDR1 is SEHNR and CDR2 is FQNEAQ (reference sequence).

The chain uses TRBV12-5 and TRBJ2-6; D is unclear. The V and J ends lost 7 bases and 2 bases respectively, with 12 bases between them. The CDR3 runs 15 residues. The germline CDR1 and CDR2 sequences are LGHNT and FRNRAP. In DNA, the CDR3 is TGTGCTAGTGCCAATTTTTTTCCTGGGGCCAACGTCCTGACTTTC. Its translation is CASANFFPGANVLTF.

This sequence joins TRBV19 and TRBJ1-5, with 9 bases aligning to TRBD1. Trimming cost V 9 bases and J 9 bases; bases outside gene matches: 9. The CDR3 sequence is 13 residues long. CDR1 is LNHDA, CDR2 SQIVND, per germline (reference sequence). The CDR3 spells CASEGQGYGPQHF. The CDR3 DNA reads as TGTGCCAGCGAGGGACAGGGTTATGGGCCCCAGCATTTT.

The rearrangement uses TRBV21-1 and TRBJ1-4; the table's D call, TRBD1, was not checked against the DNA. TRBV21-1 is reported as a pseudogene. This CDR3 is built from 15 residues. The CDR3 coding sequence is TGTGCCAGCAGCAGTTATGGGACAGGGTATGAAAAACTGTTTTTT. It yields the protein CASSSYGTGYEKLFF.

The chain uses TRBV18 and TRBJ2-3; a weak D match, TRBD1 (6 bases). Trimming took off 3 bases at V and 1 base at J, with 11 bases between the two ends. Germline loops: CDR1 KGHSH, CDR2 LQKENI. This CDR3 is built from 15 residues. CDR3 loop: CASSPYSGGTDTQYF. The CDR3 DNA reads TGTGCCAGCTCACCTTACTCAGGGGGCACAGATACGCAGTATTTT.

This clone was recorded a few times. This chain joins TRBV7-2 and TRBJ2-3; maybe TRBD2 (5 bases). Germline CDR1 SGHTA, CDR2 FQGNSA. The CDR3 has 15 residues. Trimming removed 6 bases from V and 0 bases from J, with 13 bases in between. The CDR3, as DNA: TGTGCCAGCAGACGGACTGGCAAAAGCACAGATACGCAGTATTTT. It specifies CASRRTGKSTDTQYF.

The genes are TRBV7-9 and TRBJ2-4; the D is unclear. V dropped 5 bases and J dropped 0 bases, with 14 bases sitting between them. Germline lookup yields CDR1 SEHNR and CDR2 FQNEAQ (reference sequence). This CDR3 region has 16 residues. The CDR3 nucleotides read TGTGCCAGCAGCCCTCCGGGTTGGCTAGCCAAAAACATTCAGTACTTC. It yields the protein CASSPPGWLAKNIQYF. Complete variable domain (other parts from reference TRBV7-9 and TRBJ2-4): DTGVSQNPRHKITKRGQNVTFRCDPISEHNRLYWYRQTLGQGPEFLTYFQNEAQLEKSRLLSDRFSAERPKGSFSTLEIQRTEQGDSAMYLCASSPPGWLAKNIQYFGAGTRLSVL.